Given below is one TCR beta chain in context. Its target is not known. The V end lost 4 bases, the J end lost 3 bases, and 10 bases lay between the germline ends. The CDR3 is 14 residues long. Germline V CDR1 and CDR2: SGHTA, FQGTGA. Produced via immunoSEQ multiplex PCR; TCRdb's table is partial and in-frame only. In the table there are about 82,000 clones, 70% to 90% of which are singletons. The source of the sample is a study of OX40 agonist ivuxolimab in advanced cancers. Overall study findings and caveats: Low normalized clonal expansion also occurred in some nonresponding patients.

The source is an adult with an advanced solid tumor such as melanoma, head and neck, liver or kidney cancer. This chain joins TRBV7-3 and TRBJ2-1; D perhaps matches TRBD2 (6 bases). The material sequenced was CD4+ or CD8+ T cells sorted from blood, taken in a trial of the OX40 agonist ivuxolimab. The CDR3 spells CASSWAGNYNEQFF. The CDR3 DNA sequence: TGTGCCAGCAGCTGGGCGGGGAACTACAATGAGCAGTTCTTC. Drawing the rest from reference TRBV7-3 and TRBJ2-1, the complete variable domain is GAGVSQTPSNKVTEKGKYVELRCDPISGHTALYWYRQSLGQGPEFLIYFQGTGAADDSGLPNDRFFAVRPEGSVSTLKIQRTERGDSAVYLCASSWAGNYNEQFFGPGTRLTVL.